These 8 T cell receptor beta chains share one sample of origin, sequenced in a study of blood T cell repertoires in COVID-19 (dated by TCRdb to the early 2020s). Library preparation employed the immunoSEQ multiplex PCR assay. TCRdb retrieved this table from immuneACCESS and kept in-frame rearrangements only. Not all clones are present; in checked studies, unresolved V genes account for under half, and no reason is known for the remainder. This sample gives 180,000 or so clones in total; approximately 85% of them show up just once. The ten most abundant clones make up 6.5% to 10% of the sample. Sequenced material: peripheral blood. The receptors were gathered from a woman aged 55 to 70 with acute or convalescent COVID-19.

CDR3 in amino acids: CASSPGGGPYEQYF. DNA of the CDR3: TGTGCCAGCTCACCGGGAGGGGGACCATACGAGCAGTACTTC. The chain carries TRBV18 and TRBJ2-7; D possibly corresponds to TRBD2 (7 bases). The CDR3 is made up of 14 amino acids. V shed 3 bases and J shed 4 bases, with 13 bases lying between them. The germline CDR1 and CDR2 sequences are KGHSH and LQKENI.

The chain carries TRBV11-2 and TRBJ2-5; TRBD2 matches at 12 bases. Germline CDR1 reads SGHAT; CDR2 reads FQNNGV. V lost 0 bases, J lost 4 bases, and 6 bases stayed unmatched. The CDR3 contains 17 residues. The CDR3 protein is CASSLEEGGLAGETQYF. The CDR3 coding sequence is TGTGCCAGCAGCTTAGAAGAGGGGGGACTAGCGGGAGAGACCCAGTACTTC.

V is TRBV3-1 (or the pseudogene TRBV3-2) and J is TRBJ1-5, with D possibly TRBD1 on 6 matching bases. The CDR3 sequence is 15 residues long. The germline V and J ends were trimmed by 0 bases and 5 bases, with 11 bases remaining between them. The germline CDR1 and CDR2 sequences are LGHDT and YNNKEL (reference sequence). The CDR3 DNA is TGTGCCAGCAGCCAAGATATGACAGGACATCAGCCCCAGCATTTT. This gives the protein CASSQDMTGHQPQHF.

This clone was seen only once. The chain employs TRBV7-8 and TRBJ2-1; 9 bases agree with TRBD2. The CDR3 extends over 15 amino acids. Per the germline V gene, CDR1 is SGHVS and CDR2 is FQNEAQ. J lost 4 bases, V lost 2 bases, and 3 bases had no gene match. CDR3 DNA sequence: TGTGCCAGCAGCTTAACTAGCGGGCGTTACAATGAGCAGTTCTTC. Protein: CASSLTSGRYNEQFF.

The rearrangement uses TRBV5-1 and TRBJ1-2; 7 bases match TRBD1. The V and J ends lost 4 bases and 5 bases, in that order; junction bases with no gene match: 2. CDR1 is SGHRS, CDR2 YFSETQ, per germline. The CDR3 is 12 amino acids. The CDR3 nucleotides read TGCGCCAGCAGCGCGGACAGGTATGGCTACACCTTC. This sequence encodes CASSADRYGYTF.

The chain uses TRBV3-1 (or the pseudogene TRBV3-2) and TRBJ1-2; 7 bases fit TRBD1. The CDR3 has 15 residues. CDR1 LGHDT and CDR2 YNNKEL come from the germline V gene (reference sequence). The junction had 10 bases not matched to a gene; V was cut back by 2 bases and J by 7 bases. The CDR3, as DNA: TGTGCCAGCAGCCAAAGGGGACAGATACCGTCTGGCTACACCTTC. This translates into CASSQRGQIPSGYTF.

The gene calls are TRBV25-1 and TRBJ2-4; TRBD2 matches at 8 bases. CDR3 length equals 14 residues. The trim removed 8 bases at V and 7 bases at J, leaving 10 bases unmatched. In germline, CDR1 is MGHDK, CDR2 SYGVNS. CDR3 protein: CASGPAGGSNIQYF. The CDR3 DNA reads TGTGCCAGCGGACCCGCGGGGGGTTCCAACATTCAGTACTTC.

V usage is TRBV5-6 and J usage is TRBJ1-2; 7 bases are shared with TRBD1. The V segment lost 4 bases and the J segment 0 bases; nucleotides outside the gene matches: 6. The CDR3 has 15 amino acids. The V gene's germline CDR1 is SGHDT and CDR2 YYEEEE. This CDR3 reads CASSTDRITNYGYTF. The DNA of the CDR3 is TGTGCCAGCAGCACGGACAGGATAACTAACTATGGCTACACCTTC.